This is a list of T cell receptor beta chains from one sample in a study of blood T cells in healthy people across ages. Using its own MiXCR run on the 5' RACE reads, TCRdb lists one record per CDR3 protein. The sample has 2 million or so distinct CDR3 sequences; roughly 50% are singletons. Sample: blood. The source is a woman in her 40s in good health. Each CDR3 is given with its conserved first and last residue. The order of the fields is J gene, V gene, CDR3 length, clone size, D gene, CDR3 protein, CDR3 DNA. A D gene is named only where the DNA matches it firmly. Rows may omit the clone size; those that give it use once, few, many or a size class.

J: TRBJ2-1; V: TRBV11-2; length: 16; size: -; D: TRBD2; CDR3: CASIRTGTSPPNEQFF; DNA: TGTGCCAGCATCCGTACCGGGACTAGCCCCCCCAATGAGCAGTTCTTC
J: TRBJ2-5; V: TRBV7-9; length: 18; size: -; D: TRBD1; CDR3: CASSVPGGQGALKETQYF; DNA: TGTGCCAGCAGCGTTCCGGGGGGACAGGGCGCCTTGAAAGAGACCCAGTACTTC
J: TRBJ1-4; V: TRBV5-1; length: 15; size: -; D: -; CDR3: CASSSGGWTNEKLFF; DNA: TGCGCCAGCAGCTCGGGTGGATGGACTAATGAAAAACTGTTTTTT
J: TRBJ1-1; V: TRBV4-1; length: 15; size: -; D: -; CDR3: CASSQNGPLSTEAFF; DNA: TGCGCCAGCAGCCAAAACGGACCGCTGAGCACTGAAGCTTTCTTT
J: TRBJ2-3; V: TRBV6-5; length: 16; size: -; D: TRBD2; CDR3: CASRRGGSDPIYTQYF; DNA: TGTGCCAGCAGGCGGGGGGGCTCGGATCCCATATATACGCAGTATTTT
J: TRBJ2-1; V: TRBV6-2/TRBV6-3; length: 14; size: -; D: -; CDR3: CTSTITGYQREQFF; DNA: TGTACCAGCACCATAACGGGGTATCAGCGCGAGCAGTTCTTC
J: TRBJ1-2; V: TRBV7-2; length: 18; size: -; D: TRBD1; CDR3: CASSLVPPGQGINYGYTF; DNA: TGTGCCAGCAGCTTAGTACCTCCGGGACAGGGAATTAACTATGGCTACACCTTC
J: TRBJ2-5; V: TRBV3-1; length: 13; size: many; D: TRBD2; CDR3: CASSRLAQETQYF; DNA: TGTGCCAGCAGTCGACTAGCGCAAGAGACCCAGTACTTC
J: TRBJ2-5; V: TRBV5-1; length: 14; size: -; D: -; CDR3: CASMAGSGEETQYF; DNA: TGCGCCAGCATGGCGGGTTCAGGGGAGGAGACCCAGTACTTC
J: TRBJ1-5; V: TRBV7-9; length: 14; size: -; D: -; CDR3: CASSLMGGDQPQHF; DNA: TGTGCCAGCAGCTTAATGGGCGGGGATCAGCCCCAGCATTTT
J: TRBJ1-4; V: TRBV27; length: 14; size: once; D: -; CDR3: CAAGVDATNEKLFF; DNA: TGTGCGGCAGGGGTGGATGCAACTAATGAAAAACTGTTTTTT
J: TRBJ2-1; V: TRBV28; length: 14; size: once; D: -; CDR3: CASKGRGLYNEQFF; DNA: TGTGCCAGCAAAGGACGGGGGCTCTACAATGAGCAGTTCTTC
J: TRBJ2-1; V: TRBV6-2/TRBV6-3; length: 16; size: -; D: -; CDR3: CASSYSLRGRSHEQFF; DNA: TGTGCCAGCAGTTACTCTCTGCGGGGAAGATCCCATGAGCAGTTCTTC
J: TRBJ2-5; V: TRBV12-3/TRBV12-4; length: 15; size: -; D: -; CDR3: CASSFEWGFQETQYF; DNA: TGTGCCAGCAGTTTTGAGTGGGGTTTTCAAGAGACCCAGTACTTC
J: TRBJ2-3; V: TRBV6-2/TRBV6-3; length: 16; size: once; D: -; CDR3: CASSYPGHRRTDTQYF; DNA: TGTGCCAGCAGTTACCCGGGACATCGCCGCACAGATACGCAGTATTTT
J: TRBJ2-2; V: TRBV6-5; length: 14; size: -; D: -; CDR3: CASSYRTGTGELFF; DNA: TGTGCCAGCAGTTACCGTACAGGCACCGGGGAGCTGTTTTTT
J: TRBJ1-2; V: TRBV7-8; length: 15; size: -; D: -; CDR3: CASSLSAGVTYGYTF; DNA: TGTGCCAGCTCCCTATCGGCCGGGGTGACTTATGGCTACACCTTC
J: TRBJ1-2; V: TRBV11-1; length: 14; size: -; D: -; CDR3: CASTEGTGDYGYTF; DNA: TGCGCCAGCACTGAAGGGACCGGAGACTATGGCTACACCTTC
J: TRBJ2-6; V: TRBV4-3; length: 17; size: -; D: -; CDR3: CASSQNGANSGANVLTF; DNA: TGCGCCAGCAGCCAGAACGGGGCCAACTCTGGGGCCAACGTCCTGACTTTC
J: TRBJ2-5; V: TRBV2; length: 12; size: -; D: -; CDR3: CASSDIVNRLYF; DNA: TGTGCCAGCAGTGATATCGTTAACAGGTTGTACTTC
J: TRBJ2-1; V: TRBV7-2; length: 14; size: many; D: TRBD2; CDR3: CASSERGSYNEQFF; DNA: TGTGCCAGCAGCGAGCGGGGCTCCTACAATGAGCAGTTCTTC
J: TRBJ1-5; V: TRBV7-2; length: 15; size: -; D: -; CDR3: CASSLGVGVGKPQHF; DNA: TGTGCCAGCAGCTTAGGGGTTGGAGTTGGAAAGCCCCAGCATTTT
J: TRBJ2-1; V: TRBV10-3; length: 14; size: -; D: TRBD2; CDR3: CATAGLAVYNEQFF; DNA: TGTGCCACCGCGGGGCTAGCGGTTTACAATGAGCAGTTCTTC
J: TRBJ2-7; V: TRBV29-1; length: 14; size: -; D: TRBD1; CDR3: CSVRDRENRYEQYF; DNA: TGCAGCGTCAGGGACAGGGAGAATAGGTACGAGCAGTACTTC
J: TRBJ2-7; V: TRBV19; length: 13; size: -; D: -; CDR3: CASSMTRGYEQYF; DNA: TGTGCCAGTAGTATGACACGGGGGTACGAGCAGTACTTC
J: TRBJ2-7; V: TRBV5-5; length: 13; size: few; D: -; CDR3: CASSLFIVWEQYF; DNA: TGTGCCAGCAGCTTGTTCATAGTGTGGGAGCAGTACTTC